This is a list of T cell receptor beta chains from one sample in a study of T-cell memory formation after mild COVID-19. TCRdb re-analysed the 5' RACE reads in MiXCR, keeping a single row per CDR3 protein. The table lists hundreds of thousands of distinct CDR3 sequences, 25% to 30% of them singletons. Sequencing used PBMCs or a T cell subset sorted from them (not recorded which). These receptor sequences come from an adult woman who had mild COVID-19 (a few samples of this study predate the infection). Cell type and time point are not known. Both conserved end residues are part of each CDR3. D genes are given only for firm matches. Expanded clones are given a class, and other clones once, few, many or no size at all.

>TRBD1|TRBJ2-1|few|TRBV14
CASSPPGQSYNEQFF
TGTGCCAGCAGCCCACCGGGACAGTCCTACAATGAGCAGTTCTTC
>.|TRBJ2-5|few|TRBV5-1
CASTILGPQETQYF
TGCGCCAGCACCATCTTGGGCCCCCAAGAGACCCAGTACTTC
>TRBD1|TRBJ2-1|.|TRBV7-9
CASRAGQGGSYNEQFF
TGTGCCAGCAGAGCCGGACAGGGGGGTTCCTACAATGAGCAGTTCTTC
>TRBD2|TRBJ2-2|.|TRBV3-1
CASSQGDWTSFGELFF
TGTGCCAGCAGCCAAGGGGACTGGACTAGCTTTGGGGAGCTGTTTTTT
>.|TRBJ1-6|.|TRBV5-1
CASRSGGLGSPLHF
TGCGCCAGCAGGTCGGGCGGACTCGGCTCACCCCTCCACTTT
>TRBD1|TRBJ2-7|.|TRBV12-3/TRBV12-4
CASRTGGSEQYF
TGTGCCAGTCGGACAGGGGGCTCTGAGCAGTACTTC
>.|TRBJ2-7|.|TRBV6-2/TRBV6-3
CASSVAGKAYEQYF
TGTGCCAGCAGTGTAGCAGGGAAAGCCTACGAGCAGTACTTC
>TRBD2|TRBJ2-2|few|TRBV6-5
CASTGTSGPTGELFF
TGTGCCAGCACTGGGACTAGCGGACCCACCGGGGAGCTGTTTTTT
>TRBD2|TRBJ2-1|.|TRBV7-9
CASSLGTSGTKGNEQFF
TGTGCCAGCAGCCTGGGGACTAGCGGGACGAAGGGCAATGAGCAGTTCTTC
>TRBD2|TRBJ2-3|.|TRBV5-1
CASSLFAGVSTDTQYF
TGCGCCAGCAGCTTGTTCGCGGGAGTGAGCACAGATACGCAGTATTTT
>.|TRBJ2-3|few|TRBV5-1
CASRLTGDSTDTQYF
TGCGCCAGCAGACTCACGGGGGACAGCACAGATACGCAGTATTTT
>.|TRBJ1-1|few|TRBV12-3/TRBV12-4
CASKLDPTSREAFF
TGTGCCAGCAAACTGGACCCTACGAGCCGGGAAGCTTTCTTT
>.|TRBJ2-5|few|TRBV7-2
CASSLNRQETQYF
TGTGCCAGCAGCTTGAATAGACAAGAGACCCAGTACTTC
>.|TRBJ2-2|.|TRBV19
CASSIVGLGELFF
TGTGCCAGTAGTATAGTAGGGCTCGGGGAGCTGTTTTTT
>TRBD2|TRBJ2-1|few|TRBV2
CASPGRGRRNEQFF
TGTGCCAGCCCCGGGCGCGGGAGAAGGAATGAGCAGTTCTTC
>TRBD1|TRBJ2-7|few|TRBV5-1
CASSLAFQGDEQYF
TGCGCCAGCAGCTTGGCCTTTCAGGGGGACGAGCAGTACTTC
>.|TRBJ1-1|few|TRBV18
CASSPGDLGYTEAFF
TGTGCCAGCTCACCGGGAGACCTGGGGTACACTGAAGCTTTCTTT
>TRBD2|TRBJ2-3|.|TRBV12-5
CASGLGVAGHTDTQYF
TGTGCTAGTGGTTTGGGCGTAGCGGGACACACAGATACGCAGTATTTT
>.|TRBJ1-1|few|TRBV15
CATSRNRDMANTEAFF
TGTGCCACCAGCCGCAACAGGGATATGGCGAACACTGAAGCTTTCTTT
>TRBD1|TRBJ2-1|few|TRBV27
CASSHRGRHEQFF
TGTGCCAGCAGTCACAGGGGCAGGCATGAGCAGTTCTTC
>.|TRBJ2-1|.|TRBV19
CASSIGLISYNEQFF
TGTGCCAGTAGTATCGGCCTGATATCCTACAATGAGCAGTTCTTC
>.|TRBJ2-1|.|TRBV20-1
CSARDSVGGHNEQFF
TGCAGTGCTAGAGATTCAGTAGGGGGACACAATGAGCAGTTCTTC
>TRBD1|TRBJ2-1|.|TRBV9
CASSPRTGEANEQFF
TGTGCCAGCAGCCCACGGACAGGGGAAGCTAATGAGCAGTTCTTC
>.|TRBJ2-7|.|TRBV24-1
CATSAGSHEQYF
TGTGCCACCAGTGCCGGGAGCCACGAGCAGTACTTC
>TRBD1|TRBJ1-4|.|TRBV12-3/TRBV12-4
CASSPGQEGYEKLFF
TGTGCCAGCAGTCCGGGACAGGAAGGATATGAAAAACTGTTTTTT
>.|TRBJ1-1|.|TRBV12-3/TRBV12-4
CASTSTDNTEAFF
TGTGCCAGCACCTCGACAGATAACACTGAAGCTTTCTTT
>.|TRBJ1-6|.|TRBV12-3/TRBV12-4
CASTRGGSYNSPLHF
TGTGCCAGCACCCGGGGGGGCTCCTATAATTCACCCCTCCACTTT